The next 7 T cell receptor beta chains were all read from a single sample in a study of regulatory T cells in long-lasting Graves disease. Indicated time point: newly diagnosed GD, antithyroid drugs for less than 3 months. The TCR library used RNA extracted from PBMCs. For TCR beta, libraries came from iRepertoire HTBI primers and Arm-PCR of CDR3 regions. TCRdb used MiXCR to reprocess the multiplex PCR reads, holding one entry per CDR3 protein. In the table there are about 470,000 distinct CDR3 sequences, under 15% of which are singletons. These data are also associated with another study on T cells in Graves' hyperthyroidism and ophthalmopathy.

This material consisted of peripheral blood mononuclear cells (PBMCs), taken at new diagnosis, from a patient treated with antithyroid drugs. The receptor source for this set is a woman aged 30 to 39 with Graves disease.

This clonotype was picked up a small number of times. The chain recombines TRBV30 with TRBJ2-7; 7 bases are shared with TRBD2. The ends lost 2 bases at V and 5 bases at J; junction bases unmatched: 9. This CDR3 comprises 14 residues. The V gene's germline CDR1 is GTSNPN and CDR2 SVGIG (reference sequence). The CDR3 region is CAWSTSGLVDEQYF. CDR3 bases: TGTGCCTGGAGTACCTCCGGACTAGTCGACGAGCAGTACTTC.

This clonotype was recorded many times. This chain links TRBV5-5 with TRBJ2-7; 7 bases align to TRBD2. The CDR3 extends over 16 amino acids. CDR1 and CDR2 (germline): SGHKS, YYEKEE (reference sequence). V lost 0 bases to trimming and J lost 2 bases; unmatched junction nucleotides: 8. CDR3 residues: CASSLGLAQTPYEQYF. The CDR3 DNA is TGTGCCAGCAGCTTGGGACTAGCCCAGACACCCTACGAGCAGTACTTC.

This clonotype was picked up many times. V usage is TRBV2 and J usage is TRBJ2-3; 9 positions agree with TRBD2. The CDR3 covers 14 residues. The germline V gene encodes CDR1 SNHLY and CDR2 FYNNEI. V was clipped by 11 bases and J by 1 base; unmatched bases: 7. Written as DNA, the CDR3 is TGTGCCGCCCGAGTAGCGGGAGGCACAGATACGCAGTATTTT. Encoded protein: CAARVAGGTDTQYF.

For this clonotype: A read error may account for a junction end that differs from germline. This chain connects TRBV5-1 to TRBJ2-1; TRBD2 agrees at 8 bases. CDR1 and CDR2 from the germline V gene are SGHRS and YFSETQ. The CDR3 runs 14 residues. CDR3 residues: CPSRALAGHNEQFF. The CDR3 bases are TGCCCCAGCAGAGCGTTAGCGGGGCACAATGAGCAGTTCTTC.

This clonotype was recorded at least ten times. V is TRBV11-2 and J is TRBJ1-4; TRBD1 matches 8 bases. CDR1 and CDR2 (germline): SGHAT, FQNNGV. There are 15 residues in the CDR3. V shed 2 bases and J 14 bases; nucleotides not matched to a gene: 13. CDR3 in amino acids: CASSLRTGLFVSLFF. The CDR3, as DNA: TGTGCCAGCAGCTTAAGGACAGGGCTTTTCGTGTCCCTGTTTTTT.

At least ten counts were recorded for this clonotype. An end of the junction does not agree with germline; a read error may underlie this. V and J are TRBV12-3 or TRBV12-4 and TRBJ2-3; a weak D match, TRBD1 (5 bases). The CDR3 is made up of 12 amino acids. The CDR3 coding sequence is TGCGCCAGCAGCTTAAGGGGAGATACGCAGTATTTT. Translation: CASSLRGDTQYF.

This clonotype was detected a few times. V and J are TRBV6-1 and TRBJ1-4, with D perhaps TRBD1 (5 bases). Germline V CDR1 and CDR2: MNHNS, SASEGT. The CDR3 length is 15 residues. The V gene lost 5 bases and the J gene lost 4 bases, with 14 bases spanning the gap. Here the CDR3 reads CASSQSWGGNEKLFF. As DNA, the CDR3 is TGTGCCAGCAGTCAAAGTTGGGGGGGTAATGAAAAACTGTTTTTT.